This T cell receptor (beta chain) derives from a study of blood T cell repertoires in COVID-19. Overall study: The United States, Italy and Spain supplied acute and convalescent COVID-19 samples. T cells, B-cell-depleted T cells, or PBMCs provided the cDNA or gDNA that served as material.

CDR3 length: 17 residues. The V gene's germline CDR1 is LGHDT and CDR2 YNNKEL (reference sequence). With 2 bases removed from V and 0 bases from J, the gap between germline ends came to 16 bases. In the authors' methods: Reference gene primer amplification gave estimated nucleated cell counts. Profiling relied on immunoSEQ multiplex PCR, and the TCRdb table lists in-frame clones only, not all of them. Clonal size and the V and J genes are those of that table, whereas D and trimming came from the DNA. The data contain 110,000 to 150,000 clones, approximately 80% of them seen just once; the ten biggest clones take up around 5%.

Sequencing was carried out using peripheral blood. The receptor's source is a woman aged 45-65 years with acute or convalescent COVID-19. The chain joins TRBV3-1 (or the pseudogene TRBV3-2) to TRBJ1-1; tentative D call: TRBD1 (5 bases). The chain's CDR3 is CASSQKRGADLNTEAFF. Here the CDR3 DNA reads TGTGCCAGCAGCCAAAAACGCGGGGCTGATTTGAACACTGAAGCTTTCTTT.